The clone carrying this T cell receptor beta chain is a singleton in its sample. As yet, its antigen is unknown. V was pared by 0 bases and J by 6 bases, with 6 bases of the junction left unmatched. CDR3 size: 16 residues. CDR1 and CDR2 (germline): LGHNA, YSLEER. The data belong to a study of cytomegalovirus exposure and HLA in healthy donors. Findings and caveats of the study: Presence/absence comparisons presumed near-even sequencing depth among donors. Certain indistinguishable V segments, among them TRBV6-2 and TRBV6-3, were excluded. Most TCRs appeared rarely, but some public TCRs recurred in many donors. In a later analysis, a missense DCLRE1C variant was linked to TCR beta V- and J-gene trimming.

The PCR had 60 Vbeta and 13 Jbeta primers. The protocol was immunoSEQ multiplex PCR, while the TCRdb copy is restricted to in-frame clones and leaves out a portion. The sample shows some 76,000 clones, around 85% of them seen only once. This TCR was recovered from a woman between 45 and 65 years old in good health and CMV-seronegative. The sequenced sample consisted of PBMCs. The genes are TRBV4-3 and TRBJ2-1, with 9 bases identical to TRBD1. The CDR3: CASSQEWDRARNEQFF. Written as DNA, the CDR3 is TGCGCCAGCAGCCAAGAGTGGGACAGGGCTCGCAATGAGCAGTTCTTC.